This T cell receptor (beta chain) stems from a study of T cells after yellow fever vaccination. Study-wide context: SMART-Seq v4 Ultra Low Input prepared libraries from low-cell fractions. Study-level results: A small share of clonotypes appeared in both CD4 and CD8 compartments.

The authors made TCR cDNA by 5'RACE template switching, adding a universal primer site and UMIs. Each CDR3 protein gets one entry after TCRdb re-called the 5' RACE reads with MiXCR. The sample includes under 500,000 distinct CDR3 sequences, roughly a sixth seen only once; the top ten take roughly a sixth. This CDR3 is 16 amino acids long. CDR1 MDHEN and CDR2 SYDVKM come from the germline V gene. V shed 5 bases and J 2 bases; nucleotides not matched to a gene: 11. Comment on this clonotype: As yet, its antigen is unknown.

The sample here was PBMCs, taken before the yellow fever booster vaccination. The clonotype originates from a man aged 18 to 30 who received the YFV17D yellow fever vaccine. This chain joins TRBV28 and TRBJ2-5, with 7 bases identical to TRBD2. DNA for the CDR3: TGTGCCAGCAGTCCCTCGGGTAGCGGGTCTCAAGAGACCCAGTACTTC. As protein: CASSPSGSGSQETQYF.